This TCR beta chain was retrieved from a study of identifying expanded T cells in peripheral blood. Repertoires were generated with immunoSEQ multiplex PCR, while TCRdb's copy carries only in-frame clones and drops some. The data contain around 100,000 clones, approximately 90% of them singletons. The germline gives CDR1 KGHSH, CDR2 LQKENI. The CDR3 is 14 amino acids. The V gene lost 3 bases and the J gene lost 1 base, with 10 bases spanning the gap. The sample consisted of blood. The source of this sequence is a person aged 18 to 75 in good health. The chain joins TRBV18 to TRBJ2-7; no clear D gene. The CDR3 region has the DNA TGTGCCAGCTCACCGACTCACCTATCCTACGAGCAGTACTTC. This encodes CASSPTHLSYEQYF.